The following is a T cell receptor (beta chain) sequence with its context. Its target is not known. The data were taken from a study of lymphopenia after photon versus proton radiotherapy. Study findings and constraints: After lymphocyte nadir, photon-treated repertoires showed oligoclonal expansion, especially CD8+ Temra. Proton therapy kept repertoires fairly stable, unlike photons, which gained effector/memory cells.

There are 13 residues in the CDR3. The germline V gene encodes CDR1 MNHEY and CDR2 SVGAGI. Trimming shortened V by 7 bases and J by 5 bases, and 12 bases separated the two germline ends. Assay: immunoSEQ multiplex PCR; the TCRdb copy retains only in-frame clones and omits some. The sample yields tens of thousands of clones, more than 75% seen once. The chain combines TRBV6-5 with TRBJ1-5; D uncertain. Sample: peripheral blood, taken from a patient treated with proton-based radiotherapy. The receptor was isolated from an elderly man with esophageal cancer. The CDR3 protein is CASTNGEDQPQHF. DNA of the CDR3: TGTGCCAGCACAAACGGGGAGGATCAGCCCCAGCATTTT.